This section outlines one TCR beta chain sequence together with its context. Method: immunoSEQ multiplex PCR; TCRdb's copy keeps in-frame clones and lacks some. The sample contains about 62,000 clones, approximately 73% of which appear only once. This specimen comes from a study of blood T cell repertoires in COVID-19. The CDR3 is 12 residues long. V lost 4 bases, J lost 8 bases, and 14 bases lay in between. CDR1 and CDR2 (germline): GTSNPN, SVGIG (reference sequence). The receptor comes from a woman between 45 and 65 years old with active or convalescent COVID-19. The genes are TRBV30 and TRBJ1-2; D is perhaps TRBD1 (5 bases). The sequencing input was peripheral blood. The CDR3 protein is CAWIPPGGGYTF. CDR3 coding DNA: TGTGCCTGGATACCTCCCGGGGGGGGCTACACCTTC.